A single sample is the source of the 32 T cell receptor beta chains below, sequenced in a study of neurological immune-mediated disorders. TCRdb itself ran the 5' RACE reads through MiXCR, one entry per CDR3 protein. The sample lists 65,000 to 90,000 distinct CDR3 sequences, roughly 3.1% occurring once. Material for sequencing was PBMCs. Receptors were obtained from a woman aged 50 to 60 with multiple sclerosis.

This clonotype came up many times. CDR3: CSAFSATGRANYGYTF. Here the CDR3 DNA reads TGCAGTGCTTTTTCCGCGACAGGTCGGGCTAACTATGGCTACACCTTC. The chain recombines TRBV20-1 with TRBJ1-2, with a weak D call TRBD1 (6 bases). Trimming shortened V by 5 bases and J by 0 bases, and 19 bases separated the two germline ends. The CDR3 is made up of 16 amino acids. Germline V lookup: CDR1 DFQATT, CDR2 SNEGSKA (reference sequence).

CDR3 region: CASSLLRDTEAFF. CDR3 nucleotide sequence: TGTGCCAGCAGCCTGCTTAGGGACACTGAAGCTTTCTTT. The chain is built from TRBV6-5 and TRBJ1-1; D is uncertain. Germline V lookup: CDR1 MNHEY, CDR2 SVGAGI. The V end was cut by 6 bases, the J end by 3 bases, with 11 bases between. The CDR3 has 13 amino acids.

This clonotype was counted ten times or more. The J gene is TRBJ1-1, the V gene TRBV20-1; the D is unclear. V lost 2 bases to trimming and J lost 4 bases, with 14 bases between them. From germline, CDR1 is DFQATT and CDR2 SNEGSKA (reference sequence). The CDR3 covers 14 residues. CDR3 sequence: CSARSLGGFTEAFF. The CDR3, as DNA: TGCAGTGCTAGATCCCTCGGCGGTTTCACTGAAGCTTTCTTT.

This clonotype was seen ten or more times. The chain joins TRBV12-3 or TRBV12-4 to TRBJ2-3; D may correspond to TRBD1 or TRBD2 (5 bases each). The CDR3 covers 17 residues. Trimming removed 5 bases at V and 8 bases at J, with 26 bases between. CDR3: CASSPSLGTATLGTQYF. In DNA, the CDR3 is TGTGCCAGCAGTCCGTCACTTGGGACCGCGACCTTGGGTACGCAGTATTTT.

This clonotype was detected ten times or more. The V and J genes are TRBV12-3 or TRBV12-4 and TRBJ1-5, with D uncertain. Trimming pared 1 base from V and 11 bases from J, leaving 9 bases between. The CDR3 consists of 12 residues. The CDR3 sequence: CASSLDIGTQHF. CDR3 DNA sequence: TGTGCCAGCAGTTTAGACATCGGAACCCAGCATTTT.

The table lists this clonotype with many counts. The chain carries TRBV20-1 and TRBJ2-1, with a tentative D call TRBD2 (7 bases). The germline V gene has CDR1 DFQATT and CDR2 SNEGSKA (reference sequence). Deletions cut 6 bases from V and 15 bases from J, with 30 bases between. The CDR3 length is 15 residues. The CDR3 DNA reads as TGCAGTGCCGGGCGCGGGGGCGGCGGTTTGATGAGCCTGTTCTTC. It codes for CSAGRGGGGLMSLFF.

This clonotype was detected ten times or more. The rearrangement links TRBV20-1 to TRBJ1-5; 8 bases agree with TRBD1. This CDR3 has 14 amino acids. V was pared by 5 bases and J by 5 bases, with 8 bases of the junction left unmatched. Looked up from germline, CDR1 is DFQATT and CDR2 is SNEGSKA (reference sequence). The CDR3 sequence is CSAFDRGPDQPQHF. CDR3 sequence (DNA): TGCAGTGCTTTTGACAGGGGTCCCGATCAGCCCCAGCATTTT.

This clonotype was detected ten times or more. The chain recombines TRBV24-1 with TRBJ2-7; no reliable D call. Trimming shortened V by 4 bases and J by 4 bases, and 10 bases separated the two germline ends. This CDR3 is built from 13 residues. Germline-derived CDR1 and CDR2 are KGHDR and SFDVKD. Written as DNA, the CDR3 is TGTGCCACCAGTGAACAGACTGGTTACGAGCAGTACTTC. It encodes CATSEQTGYEQYF.

There are many counts of this clonotype. The chain carries TRBV27 and TRBJ2-2; no clear D gene. The CDR3 covers 12 residues. V was trimmed by 6 bases and J by 7 bases, leaving 9 bases between them. Germline V lookup: CDR1 MNHEY, CDR2 SMNVEV (reference sequence). The CDR3 DNA follows: TGTGCCAGCAGAAGATCCCTCGGGGAGCTGTTTTTT. Protein sequence: CASRRSLGELFF.

This clonotype was found many times. This sequence joins TRBV5-1 and TRBJ1-4; 7 nucleotides agree with TRBD1. This CDR3 is 14 amino acids long. Trimming at V came to 3 bases and at J to 8 bases, leaving 7 bases not matched to a gene. Germline CDR1 reads SGHRS; CDR2 reads YFSETQ. CDR3 amino acids: CASSSGTASEKLFF. The CDR3, as DNA: TGCGCCAGCAGCTCCGGGACAGCATCGGAAAAACTGTTTTTT.

This sequence joins TRBV4-3 and TRBJ2-3; 12 nucleotides agree with TRBD2. Trimming cost V 4 bases and J 0 bases; bases outside gene matches: 5. Germline V lookup: CDR1 LGHNA, CDR2 YSLEER. This CDR3 region has 17 residues. The CDR3 DNA reads TGCGCCAGCAGCCCCGGGACTAGCGGGTTCAGCACAGATACGCAGTATTTT. Protein product: CASSPGTSGFSTDTQYF.

This clonotype was seen many times. The chain joins TRBV5-1 to TRBJ2-3; TRBD1 aligns across 8 bases. Germline trimming cut 3 bases from V and 3 bases from J; bases unmatched to any gene: 6. Germline lookup yields CDR1 SGHRS and CDR2 YFSETQ. This CDR3 spans 15 amino acids. CDR3 region: CASSWGDRGTDTQYF. The CDR3 bases are TGCGCCAGCAGCTGGGGCGACAGGGGAACAGATACGCAGTATTTT.

This clonotype was recorded many times. J is TRBJ2-7 and V is TRBV5-6, with 11 bases matching TRBD1. This CDR3 has 16 residues. V gave up 1 base and J gave up 4 bases; unmatched junction bases: 7. Germline CDR1 SGHDT, CDR2 YYEEEE. The CDR3 bases are TGTGCCAGCAGCTTGTGGACAGGGGGCGTTATTTACGAGCAGTACGTC. Translated, it gives CASSLWTGGVIYEQYV.

This clonotype was found many times. The chain is built from TRBV4-1 and TRBJ1-1; possibly TRBD1 for D (6 bases). The CDR3 covers 15 residues. From germline, CDR1 is MGHRA and CDR2 YSYEKL. V dropped 4 bases and J dropped 4 bases, with 16 bases sitting between them. The CDR3 DNA is TGCGCCAGCAGCCCCGGTGGGACAATGAGCACTGAAGCTTTCTTT. Its protein product is CASSPGGTMSTEAFF.

This clonotype was counted ten times or more. The V gene is TRBV6-1, the J gene TRBJ2-3; 8 bases are shared with TRBD1. Losses at the gene ends were 6 bases for V and 7 bases for J; bases not matched to a gene: 9. The CDR3 runs to 14 residues. Germline-derived CDR1 and CDR2 are MNHNS and SASEGT. The CDR3 is CASRTGTGRNTQYF. The CDR3 DNA is TGTGCCAGCAGAACCGGGACAGGTAGAAATACGCAGTATTTT.

This clonotype was seen at least ten times. The chain couples TRBV4-3 to TRBJ2-7; TRBD2 agrees at 7 bases. CDR3 length equals 15 residues. V lost 1 base, J lost 4 bases, and 7 bases stayed unmatched. Germline lookup yields CDR1 LGHNA and CDR2 YSLEER. The CDR3 region is CASSQGSAGVYEQYF. The CDR3 DNA is TGCGCCAGCAGCCAAGGATCGGCGGGAGTGTACGAGCAGTACTTC.

This clonotype was detected many times. This chain uses TRBV5-1 with TRBJ2-3; D gene ambiguous. Germline loops: CDR1 SGHRS, CDR2 YFSETQ. There are 12 residues in the CDR3. Trimming pared 2 bases from V and 4 bases from J, leaving 5 bases between. The CDR3 reads CASSFYSDTQYF. CDR3 DNA: TGCGCCAGCAGCTTCTATTCAGATACGCAGTATTTT.

Only a few counts were recorded for this clonotype. The chain carries TRBV2 and TRBJ1-2; D gene unclear. Trimming stripped 2 bases from V and 0 bases from J, with 10 bases between. The V gene's germline CDR1 is SNHLY and CDR2 FYNNEI. The length of the CDR3 is 15 residues. The CDR3 region has the DNA TGTGCCAGCAGTGAATGGAGGGCAGCTAACTATGGCTACACCTTC. It is translated as CASSEWRAANYGYTF.

At least ten counts were recorded for this clonotype. The chain couples TRBV7-2 to TRBJ2-7; D gene uncertain. V lost 5 bases, J lost 3 bases, and 11 bases lay in between. Germline assignment: CDR1 SGHTA and CDR2 FQGNSA. This CDR3 comprises 13 residues. For the CDR3, the DNA is TGTGCCAGCAGCCCGCGCCCTGACTACGAGCAGTACTTC. Encoded protein: CASSPRPDYEQYF.

At least ten counts were recorded for this clonotype. This rearrangement joins TRBV20-1 to TRBJ1-6; no reliable D call. The germline CDR1 and CDR2 sequences are DFQATT and SNEGSKA (reference sequence). This CDR3 is built from 14 residues. V was cut by 7 bases and J by 2 bases, with 12 bases left in between. Written as DNA, the CDR3 is TGCAGTGTCCCGGGTAGAGCCTATAATTCACCCCTCCACTTT. Amino acids: CSVPGRAYNSPLHF.

The chain uses TRBV6-2 or TRBV6-3 and TRBJ1-1, with D possibly TRBD1 on 5 matching bases. The germline V and J ends were trimmed by 3 bases and 1 base, with 18 bases remaining between them. The CDR3 contains 17 residues. Germline V gives CDR1 MNHEY, CDR2 SVGEGT. CDR3 sequence reads: CASSYPSWDAKNTEAFF. The CDR3, as DNA: TGTGCCAGCAGTTATCCGAGCTGGGACGCTAAGAACACTGAAGCTTTCTTT.

In its sample, this clonotype was seen many times. The chain has TRBV24-1 and TRBJ2-5; D is unresolved. The V gene's germline CDR1 is KGHDR and CDR2 SFDVKD. The ends were cut back, 5 bases at V and 5 bases at J, with 11 bases in the middle. CDR3 size: 13 residues. The DNA of the CDR3 is TGTGCCACCAGTGCAGTGGGTTGGGAGACCCAGTACTTC. This codes for CATSAVGWETQYF.

This clonotype came up many times. This chain uses TRBV5-1 with TRBJ1-1; no firm D call. The V end lost 7 bases, the J end lost 6 bases, and 13 bases lay between the germline ends. The CDR3 spans 12 residues. The germline gives CDR1 SGHRS, CDR2 YFSETQ. Written as DNA, the CDR3 is TGCGCCAGCGAGGCGGCTCAGGCTGAAGCTTTCTTT. Its protein is CASEAAQAEAFF.

The sample holds many counts of this clonotype. The V call is TRBV7-2, the J call TRBJ2-7; D gene unclear. The CDR3 is made up of 13 amino acids. Per germline, CDR1 SGHTA and CDR2 FQGNSA. Trimming removed 2 bases from V and 2 bases from J, with 7 bases in between. The CDR3 bases are TGTGCCAGCAGCTTATCCCCGACCTACGAGCAGTACGTC. It specifies CASSLSPTYEQYV.

This clonotype was seen many times. Here the CDR3 reads CASSLLWQSYNSPLHF. The CDR3 nucleotides read TGTGCCAGCAGCTTACTCTGGCAGAGCTATAATTCACCCCTCCACTTT. The chain has TRBV7-9 and TRBJ1-6; D is uncertain. There are 16 residues in the CDR3. Germline-derived CDR1 and CDR2 are SEHNR and FQNEAQ (reference sequence). The V gene lost 2 bases and the J gene lost 3 bases, with 11 bases spanning the gap.

Many counts were recorded for this clonotype. The chain recombines TRBV14 with TRBJ1-1; D call uncertain. The CDR3 is made up of 13 amino acids. Trimming cost V 4 bases and J 5 bases, with 11 bases left between them. The germline V gene has CDR1 SGHDN and CDR2 FVKESK. The CDR3 DNA reads TGTGCCAGCAGCCCATACCCCGATACTGAAGCTTTCTTT. Its translation: CASSPYPDTEAFF.

Many counts were recorded for this clonotype. V and J are TRBV15 and TRBJ2-7; TRBD1 agrees at 7 bases. The CDR3 is 18 residues long. Trimming cost V 4 bases and J 0 bases; bases outside gene matches: 15. Germline-derived CDR1 and CDR2 are LNHNV and YYDKDF (reference sequence). The CDR3 here is CATSNRDRDGLSSYEQYV. CDR3 sequence (DNA): TGTGCCACCAGCAACCGAGACAGGGACGGCCTGAGCTCCTACGAGCAGTACGTC.

At least ten counts were recorded for this clonotype. V usage is TRBV6-5 and J usage is TRBJ2-3, with 10 bases lining up with TRBD1. In germline, CDR1 is MNHEY, CDR2 SVGAGI. The V and J ends lost 4 bases and 4 bases, in that order; junction bases with no gene match: 2. The CDR3 consists of 14 residues. CDR3 DNA: TGTGCCAGCAGTTCGACAGGGGGCGCAGATACGCAGTATTTT. It encodes CASSSTGGADTQYF.

This clonotype showed up many times. The V and J genes are TRBV12-3 or TRBV12-4 and TRBJ2-7; D is possibly TRBD1 (6 bases). V gave up 1 base and J gave up 6 bases, with 10 bases separating them. The CDR3 length is 13 residues. CDR3: CASSLDRASEQYF. The DNA for the CDR3 is TGTGCCAGCAGTTTAGACAGGGCCTCCGAGCAGTACTTC.

The sample holds many counts of this clonotype. V gene TRBV7-2 combines with J gene TRBJ1-2, with 9 nucleotides matching TRBD1. The CDR3 has 13 amino acids. The germline V gene encodes CDR1 SGHTA and CDR2 FQGNSA. V lost 4 bases to trimming and J lost 14 bases; unmatched junction nucleotides: 11. The CDR3: CASSSLTGGFATF. The CDR3 DNA reads TGTGCCAGCAGCTCCTTGACAGGGGGTTTCGCAACCTTC.

The table lists this clonotype with a few counts. The chain employs TRBV5-1 and TRBJ1-3; the D is unclear. Between the trimmed V and J ends, which lost 4 bases and 0 bases, there was a span of 8 bases. The CDR3 has 14 residues. CDR1 and CDR2 (germline): SGHRS, YFSETQ. The CDR3 bases are TGCGCCAGCAGCCCTAGCGTCTCTGGAAACACCATATATTTT. Protein product: CASSPSVSGNTIYF.

In this sample, this clonotype turned up many times. CDR3 region: CSALPSGESTDTQYF. CDR3 sequence (DNA): TGCAGTGCATTACCTAGCGGGGAAAGCACAGATACGCAGTATTTT. This rearrangement joins TRBV20-1 to TRBJ2-3, with TRBD2 matching over 9 bases. Germline V gene data show CDR1 as DFQATT and CDR2 as SNEGSKA (reference sequence). CDR3 length: 15 amino acids. Trimming cost V 6 bases and J 0 bases; bases outside gene matches: 7.